This T cell receptor (beta chain) was recorded in a study of breast tumors, draining lymph nodes, adjacent tissues. Regarding the study as a whole: Tumor repertoires ranked between lymph nodes and nontumor tissue in diversity, with V and J gene preferences. That most tumor T cells come from lymph nodes remained unproven.

Samples came from axillary lymph nodes draining the breast cancer. There are 14 residues in the CDR3. CDR1 and CDR2 from the germline V gene are SGHTA and FQGNSA. V lost 3 bases, J lost 9 bases, and 6 bases stayed unmatched. Using its own MiXCR run on the multiplex PCR reads, TCRdb lists one record per CDR3 protein. The profile shows fewer than 90,000 distinct CDR3 sequences, over 25% of them singletons. This clonotype was recorded at least ten times. Its antigen is unidentified. The sample comprised axillary lymph node tissue. This chain links TRBV7-2 with TRBJ2-1; 9 bases match TRBD2. This sequence originates from a female donor with breast cancer. Some clones in this sample may be carry-over from other donors' samples. CDR3 in amino acids: CASSFSGRLTEQFF. CDR3 nucleotides: TGTGCCAGCAGCTTCAGCGGGAGGTTGACTGAGCAGTTCTTC. The full variable domain, with the rest looked up from reference TRBV7-2 and TRBJ2-1, is GAGVSQSPSNKVTEKGKDVELRCDPISGHTALYWYRQSLGQGLEFLIYFQGNSAPDKSGLPSDRFSAERTGGSVSTLTIQRTQQEDSAVYLCASSFSGRLTEQFFGPGTRLTVL.